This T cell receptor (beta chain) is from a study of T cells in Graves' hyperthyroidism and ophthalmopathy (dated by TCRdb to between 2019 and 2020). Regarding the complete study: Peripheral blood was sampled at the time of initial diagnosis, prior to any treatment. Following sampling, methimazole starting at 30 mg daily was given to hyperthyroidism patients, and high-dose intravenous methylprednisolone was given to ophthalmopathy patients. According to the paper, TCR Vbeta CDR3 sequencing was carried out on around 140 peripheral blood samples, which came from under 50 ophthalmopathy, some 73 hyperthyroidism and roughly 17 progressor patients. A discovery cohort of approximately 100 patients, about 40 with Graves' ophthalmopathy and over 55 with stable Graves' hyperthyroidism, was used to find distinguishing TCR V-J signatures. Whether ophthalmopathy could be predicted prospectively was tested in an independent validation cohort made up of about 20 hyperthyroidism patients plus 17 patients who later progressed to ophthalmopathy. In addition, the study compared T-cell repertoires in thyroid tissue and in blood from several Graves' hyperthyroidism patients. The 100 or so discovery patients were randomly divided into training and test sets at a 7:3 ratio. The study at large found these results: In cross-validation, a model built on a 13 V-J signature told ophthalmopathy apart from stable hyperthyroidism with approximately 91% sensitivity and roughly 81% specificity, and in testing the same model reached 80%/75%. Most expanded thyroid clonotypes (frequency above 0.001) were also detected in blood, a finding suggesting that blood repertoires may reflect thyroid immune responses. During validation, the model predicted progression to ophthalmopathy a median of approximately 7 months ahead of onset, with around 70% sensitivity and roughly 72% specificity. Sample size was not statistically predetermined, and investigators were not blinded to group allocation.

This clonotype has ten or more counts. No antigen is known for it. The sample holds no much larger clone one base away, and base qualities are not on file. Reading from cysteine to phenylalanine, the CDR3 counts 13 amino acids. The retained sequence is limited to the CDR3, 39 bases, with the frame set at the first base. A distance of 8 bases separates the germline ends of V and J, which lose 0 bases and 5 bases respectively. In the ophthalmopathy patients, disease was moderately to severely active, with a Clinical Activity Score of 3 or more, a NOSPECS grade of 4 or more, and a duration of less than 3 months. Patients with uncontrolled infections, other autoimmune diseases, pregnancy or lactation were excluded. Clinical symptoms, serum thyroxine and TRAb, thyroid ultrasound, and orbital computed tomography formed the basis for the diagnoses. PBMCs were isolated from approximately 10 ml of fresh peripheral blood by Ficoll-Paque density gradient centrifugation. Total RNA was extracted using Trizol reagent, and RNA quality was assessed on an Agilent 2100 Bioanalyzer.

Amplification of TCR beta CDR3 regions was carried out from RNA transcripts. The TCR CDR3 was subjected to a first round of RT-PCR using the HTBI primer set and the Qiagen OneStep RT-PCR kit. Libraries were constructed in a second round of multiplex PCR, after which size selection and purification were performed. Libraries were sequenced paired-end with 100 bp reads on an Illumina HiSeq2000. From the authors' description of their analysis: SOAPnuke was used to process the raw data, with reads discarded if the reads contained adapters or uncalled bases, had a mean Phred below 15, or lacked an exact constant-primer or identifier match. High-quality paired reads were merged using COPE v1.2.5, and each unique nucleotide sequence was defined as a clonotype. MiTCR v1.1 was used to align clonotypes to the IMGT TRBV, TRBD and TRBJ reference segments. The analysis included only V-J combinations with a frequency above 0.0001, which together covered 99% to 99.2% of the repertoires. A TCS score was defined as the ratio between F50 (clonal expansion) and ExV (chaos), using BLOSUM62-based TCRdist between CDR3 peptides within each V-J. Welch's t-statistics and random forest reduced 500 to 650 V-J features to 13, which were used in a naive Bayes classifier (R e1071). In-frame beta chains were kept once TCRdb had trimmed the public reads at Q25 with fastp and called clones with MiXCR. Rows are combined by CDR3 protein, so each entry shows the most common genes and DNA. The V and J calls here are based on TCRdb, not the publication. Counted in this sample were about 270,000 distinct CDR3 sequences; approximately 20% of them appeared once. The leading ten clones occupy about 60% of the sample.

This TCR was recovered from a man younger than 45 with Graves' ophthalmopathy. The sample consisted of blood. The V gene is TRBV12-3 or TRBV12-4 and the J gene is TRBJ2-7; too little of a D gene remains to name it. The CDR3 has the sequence CASSLASSHEQYF. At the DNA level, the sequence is TGTGCCAGCAGTTTAGCCAGTAGCCACGAGCAGTACTTC.